The text below deals with one TCR beta chain. No antigen is known for it. 60 Vbeta and 13 Jbeta primers were used in PCR. Assay used: immunoSEQ multiplex PCR; TCRdb lists only in-frame clones, some missing. The top ten hold approximately 2.1% of the sample, which has around 160,000 clones, about 72% seen once. CDR1 is SGHAT and CDR2 is FQNNGV in the germline V gene. The CDR3 is made up of 16 amino acids. The ends were cut back, 8 bases at V and 0 bases at J, with 17 bases in the middle. The data were obtained in a study of cytomegalovirus exposure and HLA in healthy donors. Study results and caveats: In a later analysis, a genetic analysis reported fewer productive-TCR N-insertions in an Asian-associated ancestry cluster than the cohort average. Among TCR beta chains, those listed as cytomegalovirus-associated numbered approximately 150.

The sample consisted of PBMCs. The receptor was isolated from a man aged 50 or older in good health and CMV-seropositive. This chain uses TRBV11-2 with TRBJ2-1; D is perhaps TRBD1 (6 bases). CDR3 loop: CASLDQGPSSYNEQFF. The CDR3 DNA reads as TGTGCCAGCCTCGATCAGGGGCCGAGCTCCTACAATGAGCAGTTCTTC.